Shown below are 4 T cell receptor beta chains from a single sample sequenced in a study of blood T cell repertoires in COVID-19. Assay: immunoSEQ multiplex PCR; the TCRdb copy retains only in-frame clones and omits some. In the table there are under 350,000 clones, 85% of which are singletons. Specimen: peripheral blood. The receptors were gathered from a human donor in a cohort sampled during active COVID-19.

This chain uses TRBV19 with TRBJ2-7; possibly TRBD1 for D (6 bases). Germline V gives CDR1 LNHDA, CDR2 SQIVND (reference sequence). V was clipped by 2 bases and J by 5 bases, with 13 bases between them. This CDR3 is 14 amino acids long. DNA of the CDR3: TGTGCCAGTAGTATACAGGGGATCGCCGACGAGCAGTACTTC. Residues: CASSIQGIADEQYF.

This clone was counted between two and nine times. The CDR3 region has the DNA TGTGCCAGCAGCCAGCCAGGGGGAGAGACTGAAGCTTTCTTT. It specifies CASSQPGGETEAFF. V is TRBV4-2 and J is TRBJ1-1; 7 positions agree with TRBD1. The CDR3 covers 14 residues. Germline V gives CDR1 LGHNA, CDR2 YNFKEQ. The J segment lost 5 bases and the V segment lost 3 bases, leaving 6 bases of the junction unmatched.

This clone was found once. This chain links TRBV27 with TRBJ1-6; possible D gene TRBD1, 5 bases. The CDR3 covers 14 residues. Deletions cut 3 bases from V and 6 bases from J, with 9 bases between. Per germline, CDR1 MNHEY and CDR2 SMNVEV (reference sequence). CDR3 in DNA: TGTGCCAGCAGTTTGCAGGGCCGTAATTCACCCCTCCACTTT. This encodes CASSLQGRNSPLHF.

This clone was seen ten or more times. The genes are TRBV14 and TRBJ2-2, with a possible D match to TRBD1 (6 bases). Between the trimmed V and J ends, which lost 7 bases and 0 bases, there was a span of 9 bases. From germline, CDR1 is SGHDN and CDR2 FVKESK. This CDR3 has 14 amino acids. The CDR3 protein is CASTQGPNTGELFF. The CDR3 nucleotides read TGTGCCAGCACACAGGGCCCGAACACCGGGGAGCTGTTTTTT.